The 22 T cell receptor beta chains below come from one sample, sequenced in a study of shared clonotypes between healthy human individuals. Sequencing used immunoSEQ multiplex PCR; TCRdb keeps in-frame clones, though not all of them. The table shows roughly 640,000 clones, with approximately 97% occurring only once. The sequencing input was naive CD4+ T cells sorted from blood. Subset in this sample: CD45RA+ positively selected. The source is a woman younger than 45 in good health.

This clone came up once. The rearrangement links TRBV5-1 to TRBJ2-1; no clear D. Germline values: CDR1 SGHRS, CDR2 YFSETQ. The CDR3 has 13 residues. Trimming stripped 7 bases from V and 5 bases from J, with 13 bases between. This CDR3 reads CASQVLGNNEQFF. The DNA for the CDR3 is TGCGCCAGCCAGGTCTTAGGGAACAATGAGCAGTTCTTC.

This sequence joins TRBV5-1 and TRBJ2-1; 7 bases agree with TRBD1. This CDR3 has 14 residues. The germline V gene has CDR1 SGHRS and CDR2 YFSETQ. V lost 4 bases and J lost 3; bases outside the gene matches: 4. The CDR3 is CASSPGTDYNEQFF. In DNA, the CDR3 is TGCGCCAGCAGCCCGGGGACAGACTACAATGAGCAGTTCTTC.

This chain links TRBV7-9 with TRBJ1-4; TRBD1 aligns across 8 bases. CDR1 SEHNR and CDR2 FQNEAQ come from the germline V gene (reference sequence). This CDR3 is 19 amino acids long. V was clipped by 3 bases and J by 2 bases; unmatched bases: 14. Written as DNA, the CDR3 is TGTGCCAGCAGCTTTTCCAGCGCGGGACAGGTTCTCACTAATGAAAAACTGTTTTTT. Translating gives CASSFSSAGQVLTNEKLFF.

The sample holds one count of this clone. J is TRBJ1-1 and V is TRBV28; TRBD1 aligns across 11 bases. Germline V lookup: CDR1 MDHEN, CDR2 SYDVKM. Germline trimming cut 8 bases from V and 3 bases from J; bases unmatched to any gene: 8. The length of the CDR3 is 15 residues. The CDR3 DNA follows: TGTGCCAGCGGGGGACAGGGGGTCGGTGACACTGAAGCTTTCTTT. This gives the protein CASGGQGVGDTEAFF.

The chain combines TRBV6-5 with TRBJ1-1; a weak D match, TRBD1 (5 bases). Trimming stripped 2 bases from V and 5 bases from J, with 9 bases between. CDR3 length: 13 residues. The germline V gene has CDR1 MNHEY and CDR2 SVGAGI. The CDR3 here is CASSYQRGTEAFF. The CDR3 nucleotides are TGTGCCAGCAGTTACCAGAGGGGAACTGAAGCTTTCTTT.

Only one count was recorded for this clone. CDR3 nucleotide sequence: TGTGCCAGCTCAGGGAAGTCGTACAATGAGCAGTTCTTC. It yields the protein CASSGKSYNEQFF. The chain has TRBV19 and TRBJ2-1, with a possible D match to TRBD1 (5 bases). Deletions cut 9 bases from V and 4 bases from J, with 13 bases between. CDR1 LNHDA and CDR2 SQIVND come from the germline V gene (reference sequence). This CDR3 spans 13 amino acids.

The chain is built from TRBV23-1 and TRBJ1-4; tentative D call: TRBD1 (5 bases). TRBV23-1 is treated as an ORF (open reading frame) with a function not yet certain. Trimming removed 7 bases from V and 6 bases from J, with 18 bases in between. The CDR3 has 15 residues. CDR3 loop: CASTSEDTRYEKLFF. CDR3 in DNA: TGCGCCAGCACCTCCGAGGACACGAGGTATGAAAAACTGTTTTTT.

This sequence joins TRBV15 and TRBJ2-2, with 11 bases that match TRBD2. V trimming: 3 bases; J trimming: 5 bases; junction bases outside the gene matches: 5. Looked up from germline, CDR1 is LNHNV and CDR2 is YYDKDF (reference sequence). This CDR3 is 16 amino acids long. The chain's CDR3 is CATSRKLAGATGELFF. The DNA for the CDR3 is TGTGCCACCAGCAGGAAACTAGCGGGAGCTACCGGGGAGCTGTTTTTT.

This clone was counted a single time. The chain has TRBV10-3 and TRBJ1-1, with TRBD1 identical over 10 bases. This CDR3 contains 13 residues. From germline, CDR1 is ENHRY and CDR2 SYGVKD. The J segment lost 3 bases and the V segment lost 6 bases, leaving 1 base of the junction unmatched. The CDR3 nucleotides read TGTGCCATCAGGGGGACAGGGGACACTGAAGCTTTCTTT. Amino acid sequence: CAIRGTGDTEAFF.

The chain joins TRBV4-1 to TRBJ2-7; TRBD2 matches 9 bases. This CDR3 is built from 17 residues. After removal of 0 bases from V and 2 bases from J, the junction contained 8 bases not matched to a gene. Germline V gene sequence: CDR1 MGHRA, CDR2 YSYEKL. The CDR3 sequence is CASSQDRTSDDTYEQYF. The CDR3 nucleotides are TGCGCCAGCAGCCAAGATAGGACTAGCGATGACACCTACGAGCAGTACTTC.

The chain has TRBV28 and TRBJ1-5, with D tentatively TRBD1 (6 bases). The CDR3 length is 18 residues. V was pared by 8 bases and J by 0 bases, with 23 bases between. CDR1 and CDR2 (germline): MDHEN, SYDVKM. Here the CDR3 reads CASVTPSGARYSNQPQHF. CDR3 DNA sequence: TGTGCCAGCGTCACCCCATCGGGGGCCAGATATAGCAATCAGCCCCAGCATTTT.

This clone showed up just once. The chain has TRBV19 and TRBJ1-1; 8 nucleotides line up with TRBD1. The CDR3 length is 15 residues. CDR1 is LNHDA, CDR2 SQIVND, per germline (reference sequence). V trimming: 3 bases; J trimming: 1 base; junction bases outside the gene matches: 4. CDR3 DNA sequence: TGTGCCAGTAGTATCGACAGGGGTGCGAACACTGAAGCTTTCTTT. Translation gives CASSIDRGANTEAFF.

This chain connects TRBV5-8 to TRBJ1-6; D gene ambiguous. CDR1 is SGHTS, CDR2 YDEGEE, per germline. The V and J ends lost 1 base and 7 bases respectively, with 15 bases between them. The CDR3 covers 16 residues. This CDR3 is CASSLLKGTENSPLHF. Written as DNA, the CDR3 is TGTGCCAGCAGCTTGTTAAAGGGCACCGAAAATTCACCCCTCCACTTT.

Notes on this clone: At one of its ends the junction is not consistent with the germline gene, which may arise from a read error. Other DNA sequences in the same sample also yield this CDR3. The chain uses TRBV19 and TRBJ1-1, with D possibly matching TRBD1 (6 bases). The CDR3 has 13 residues. Per the germline V gene, CDR1 is LNHDA and CDR2 is SQIVND (reference sequence). In DNA form, the CDR3 reads TGTGCCAGTAGTTTCACAGGGCACACCGAAGCTTTCTTT. It translates to CASSFTGHTEAFF.

This clone appeared once. In nucleotides, the CDR3 is TGCGCCAGCAGTGAGGCGGCTGCAGGGGGGTACGAGCAGTACTTC. Its translation: CASSEAAAGGYEQYF. J is TRBJ2-7 and V is TRBV10-1; possible D gene TRBD1, 7 bases. Trimming cost V 2 bases and J 4 bases, with 15 bases left between them. The CDR3 consists of 15 residues. Per germline, CDR1 WNHNN and CDR2 SYGVQD (reference sequence).

This chain connects TRBV7-9 to TRBJ1-3; D is undetermined. CDR1 is SEHNR and CDR2 is FQNEAQ in the germline V gene (reference sequence). V lost 0 bases, J lost 0 bases, and 15 bases lay in between. The CDR3 covers 18 residues. This chain's CDR3 is CASSLAGVFRDSGNTIYF. In nucleotides, the CDR3 is TGTGCCAGCAGCTTAGCCGGGGTTTTCAGAGACTCTGGAAACACCATATATTTT.

CDR3 DNA: TGTGCCTGGAGTGTACAGTTCGGGGGGCAGCCCCAGCATTTT. It is translated as CAWSVQFGGQPQHF. J is TRBJ1-5 and V is TRBV30, with D possibly matching TRBD1 (5 bases). The CDR3 contains 14 residues. V gave up 0 bases and J gave up 7 bases, with 13 bases separating them. CDR1 and CDR2 (germline): GTSNPN, SVGIG (reference sequence).

The chain uses TRBV10-3 and TRBJ1-1, with 8 nucleotides matching TRBD1. In germline, CDR1 is ENHRY, CDR2 SYGVKD. The V segment lost 6 bases and the J segment 2 bases; nucleotides outside the gene matches: 5. This CDR3 has 14 residues. The CDR3 region is CAIRRTGPNTEAFF. CDR3 coding DNA: TGTGCCATCAGGAGGACAGGGCCAAACACTGAAGCTTTCTTT.

The chain has TRBV14 and TRBJ2-7; 9 bases are shared with TRBD1. V dropped 5 bases and J dropped 3; count of bases not matched to a gene: 5. CDR1 is SGHDN, CDR2 FVKESK, per germline. The CDR3 runs 14 residues. The CDR3 protein is CASSFRDRVYEQYF. In nucleotides, the CDR3 is TGTGCCAGCAGCTTCCGGGACAGGGTCTACGAGCAGTACTTC. The complete variable domain, with remaining parts taken from reference TRBV14 and TRBJ2-7, reads EAGVTQFPSHSVIEKGQTVTLRCDPISGHDNLYWYRRVMGKEIKFLLHFVKESKQDESGMPNNRFLAERTGGTYSTLKVQPAELEDSGVYFCASSFRDRVYEQYFGPGTRLTVT.

The J gene is TRBJ1-4, the V gene TRBV28; tentative D call: TRBD1 (6 bases). Germline V gene lookup returns CDR1 MDHEN and CDR2 SYDVKM. Trimming removed 3 bases from V and 8 bases from J, with 13 bases in between. The CDR3 is made up of 14 amino acids. Here the CDR3 DNA reads TGTGCCAGCAGTTTGTTGGGGGCAGGGGAAAAACTGTTTTTT. This codes for CASSLLGAGEKLFF.

This chain uses TRBV5-6 with TRBJ1-5, with a possible D match to TRBD1 (5 bases). This CDR3 region has 15 residues. V was shortened by 1 base and J by 1 base, with 9 bases between the two germline ends. The germline V gene encodes CDR1 SGHDT and CDR2 YYEEEE. CDR3 in DNA: TGTGCCAGCAGCTTGAAAGGGGCAAGCAATCAGCCCCAGCATTTT. This translates into CASSLKGASNQPQHF.

This chain connects TRBV12-5 to TRBJ2-1, with 9 bases matching TRBD2. The V gene's germline CDR1 is LGHNT and CDR2 FRNRAP. V was pared by 3 bases and J by 7 bases, with 7 bases of the junction left unmatched. The CDR3 spans 15 residues. The chain's CDR3 is CASGFGLANSNEQFF. CDR3 sequence (DNA): TGTGCTAGTGGTTTCGGACTAGCGAACAGTAATGAGCAGTTCTTC.